The T cell receptor (beta chain) described here comes from a study of T-cell memory formation after mild COVID-19. On the study more broadly: Largely donor-specific sequence clusters came from a couple of donors.

V was clipped by 1 base and J by 4 bases, with 15 bases between them. CDR1 MGHRA and CDR2 YSYEKL come from the germline V gene. The CDR3 is made up of 16 amino acids. TCR alpha and TCR beta cDNA libraries carrying sample barcodes and UMIs were produced by 5'RACE using constant-segment primers. In TCRdb, the 5' RACE reads were re-called with MiXCR into one record per CDR3 protein. The sample gives 150,000 to 200,000 distinct CDR3 sequences, 11% of which show up once; 3.8% is in the top ten. Whole-study results and caveats: The study detected some responding clones in pre-infection memory, suggesting cross-reactive memory joined. For second-wave clones that peaked at day 37, SARS-CoV-2 specificity went unverified.

Points on this clonotype: Its antigen is unidentified.

The V call is TRBV4-1, the J call TRBJ2-3; D gene uncertain. The sequenced sample consisted of PBMCs or a T cell subset sorted from them (not recorded which). The source is a young man who had mild COVID-19 (a few samples of this study predate the infection). Cell type and time point are not known. CDR3 protein: CASSQVARSQADTQYF. The CDR3 DNA follows: TGCGCCAGCAGCCAAGTGGCCCGATCGCAGGCAGATACGCAGTATTTT.